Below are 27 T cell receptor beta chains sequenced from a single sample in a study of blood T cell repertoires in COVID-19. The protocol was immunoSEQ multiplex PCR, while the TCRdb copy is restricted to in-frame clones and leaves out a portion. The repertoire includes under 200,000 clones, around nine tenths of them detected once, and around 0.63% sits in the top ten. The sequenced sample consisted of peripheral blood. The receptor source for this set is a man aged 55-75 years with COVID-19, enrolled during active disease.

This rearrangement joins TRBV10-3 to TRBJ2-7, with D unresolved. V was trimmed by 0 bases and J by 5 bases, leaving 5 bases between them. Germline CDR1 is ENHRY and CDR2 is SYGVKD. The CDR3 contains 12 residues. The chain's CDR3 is CAISESLDEQYF. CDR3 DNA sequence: TGTGCCATCAGTGAGTCGTTAGACGAGCAGTACTTC.

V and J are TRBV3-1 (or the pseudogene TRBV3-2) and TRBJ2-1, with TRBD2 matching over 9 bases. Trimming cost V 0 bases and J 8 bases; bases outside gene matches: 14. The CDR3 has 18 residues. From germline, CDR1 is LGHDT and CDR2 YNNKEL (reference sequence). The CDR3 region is CASSQEGLGGGARYEQFF. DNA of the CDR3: TGTGCCAGCAGCCAAGAAGGTTTAGGCGGGGGGGCACGGTATGAGCAGTTCTTC.

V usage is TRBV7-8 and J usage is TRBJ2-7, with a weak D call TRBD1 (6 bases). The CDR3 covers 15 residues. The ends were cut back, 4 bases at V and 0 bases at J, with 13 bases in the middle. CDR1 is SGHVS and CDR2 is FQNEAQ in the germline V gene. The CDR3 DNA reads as TGTGCCAGCAGCTCCCGGGACATTGGCTCCTACGAGCAGTACTTC. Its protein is CASSSRDIGSYEQYF.

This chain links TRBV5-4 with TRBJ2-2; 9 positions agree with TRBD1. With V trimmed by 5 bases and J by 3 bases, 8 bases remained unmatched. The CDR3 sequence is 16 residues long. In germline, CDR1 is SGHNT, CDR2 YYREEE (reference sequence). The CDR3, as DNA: TGTGCCAGCAGAGACCGGACAGGGGAGGACACCGGGGAGCTGTTTTTT. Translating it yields CASRDRTGEDTGELFF.

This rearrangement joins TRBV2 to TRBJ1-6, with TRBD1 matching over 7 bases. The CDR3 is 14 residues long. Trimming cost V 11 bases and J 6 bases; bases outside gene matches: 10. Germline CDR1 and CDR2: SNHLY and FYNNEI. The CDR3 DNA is TGTGCCGGGCAGGGGGTCGTTCGTAATTCACCCCTCCACTTT. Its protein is CAGQGVVRNSPLHF.

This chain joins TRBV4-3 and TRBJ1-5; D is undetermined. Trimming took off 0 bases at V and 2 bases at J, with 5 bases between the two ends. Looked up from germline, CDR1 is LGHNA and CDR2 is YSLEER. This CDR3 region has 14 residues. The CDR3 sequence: CASSQDLGNQPQHF. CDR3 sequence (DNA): TGCGCCAGCAGCCAAGATCTCGGCAATCAGCCCCAGCATTTT.

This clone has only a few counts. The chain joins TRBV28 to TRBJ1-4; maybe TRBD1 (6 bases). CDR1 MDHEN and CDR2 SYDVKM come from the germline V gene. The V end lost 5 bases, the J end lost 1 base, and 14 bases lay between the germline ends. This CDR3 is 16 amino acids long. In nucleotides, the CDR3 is TGTGCCAGCAGTAACAGGGATTTCGGAACTAATGAAAAACTGTTTTTT. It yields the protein CASSNRDFGTNEKLFF.

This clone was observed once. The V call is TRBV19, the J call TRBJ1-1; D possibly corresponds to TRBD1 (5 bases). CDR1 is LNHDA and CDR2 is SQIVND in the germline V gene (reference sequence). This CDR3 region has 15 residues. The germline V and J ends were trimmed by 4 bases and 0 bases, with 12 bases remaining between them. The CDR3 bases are TGTGCCAGTAGTAAAGGGTCAGGGATGAACACTGAAGCTTTCTTT. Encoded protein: CASSKGSGMNTEAFF. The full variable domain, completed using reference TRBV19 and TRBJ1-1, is DGGITQSPKYLFRKEGQNVTLSCEQNLNHDAMYWYRQDPGQGLRLIYYSQIVNDFQKGDIAEGYSVSREKKESFPLTVTSAQKNPTAFYLCASSKGSGMNTEAFFGQGTRLTVV.

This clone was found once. Here the CDR3 reads CASSLIATGTEAFF. CDR3 in DNA: TGTGCCAGCAGCTTGATCGCAACGGGCACTGAAGCTTTCTTT. This chain joins TRBV11-1 and TRBJ1-1, with D unclear. Per germline, CDR1 SGHAT and CDR2 FQDESV (reference sequence). This CDR3 has 14 amino acids. The V and J ends lost 3 bases and 4 bases respectively, with 12 bases between them.

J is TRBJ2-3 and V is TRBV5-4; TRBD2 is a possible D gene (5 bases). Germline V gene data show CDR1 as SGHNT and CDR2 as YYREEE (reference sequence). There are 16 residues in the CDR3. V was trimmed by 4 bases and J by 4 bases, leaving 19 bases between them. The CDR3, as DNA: TGTGCCAGCAGCCGCCGGGATCAGGAACCCGCAGATACGCAGTATTTT. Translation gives CASSRRDQEPADTQYF.

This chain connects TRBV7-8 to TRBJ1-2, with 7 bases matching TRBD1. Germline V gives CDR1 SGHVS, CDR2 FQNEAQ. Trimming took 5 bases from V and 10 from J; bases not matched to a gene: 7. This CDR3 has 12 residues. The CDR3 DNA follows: TGTGCCAGCAGCCCATCAACAGGGGACTACACCTTC. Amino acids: CASSPSTGDYTF.

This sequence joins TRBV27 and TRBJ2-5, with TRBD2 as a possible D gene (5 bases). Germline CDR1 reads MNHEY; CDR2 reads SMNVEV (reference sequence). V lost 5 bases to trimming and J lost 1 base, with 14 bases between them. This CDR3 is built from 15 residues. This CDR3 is CASSPLALVQETQYF. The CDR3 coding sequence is TGTGCCAGCAGTCCCCTAGCTTTGGTCCAAGAGACCCAGTACTTC.

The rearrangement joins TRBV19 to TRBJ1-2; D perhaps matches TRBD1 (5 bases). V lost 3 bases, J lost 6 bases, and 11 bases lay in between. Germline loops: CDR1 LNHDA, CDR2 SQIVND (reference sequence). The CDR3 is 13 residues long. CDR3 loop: CASSMVTADGYTF. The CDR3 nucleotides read TGTGCCAGTAGTATGGTGACAGCTGATGGCTACACCTTC.

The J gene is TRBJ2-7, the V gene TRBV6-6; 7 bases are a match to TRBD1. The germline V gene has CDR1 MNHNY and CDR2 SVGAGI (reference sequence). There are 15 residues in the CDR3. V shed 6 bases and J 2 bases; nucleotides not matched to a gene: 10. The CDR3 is CASRPQDRSTYEQYF. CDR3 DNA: TGTGCCAGCAGACCACAGGACAGGTCAACCTACGAGCAGTACTTC.

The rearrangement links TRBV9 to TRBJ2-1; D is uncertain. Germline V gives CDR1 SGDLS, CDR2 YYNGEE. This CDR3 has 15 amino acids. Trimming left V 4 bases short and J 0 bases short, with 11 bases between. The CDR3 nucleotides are TGTGCCAGCAGCAAGAGCGCGAGCTCCTACAATGAGCAGTTCTTC. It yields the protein CASSKSASSYNEQFF.

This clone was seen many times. The CDR3 protein is CASRGQGNTEAFF. CDR3 nucleotides: TGTGCCAGCAGGGGTCAGGGGAACACTGAAGCTTTCTTT. The chain recombines TRBV7-2 with TRBJ1-1; possibly TRBD1 for D (5 bases). V lost 6 bases and J 1 base, leaving 9 bases between the germline ends. The CDR3 consists of 13 residues. CDR1 SGHTA and CDR2 FQGNSA come from the germline V gene.

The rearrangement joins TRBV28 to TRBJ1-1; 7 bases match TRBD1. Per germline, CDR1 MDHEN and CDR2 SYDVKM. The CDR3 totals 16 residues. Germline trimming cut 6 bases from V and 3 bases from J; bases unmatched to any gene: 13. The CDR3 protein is CASRVTGRNWYTEAFF. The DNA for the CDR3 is TGTGCCAGCAGAGTGACAGGGCGGAATTGGTACACTGAAGCTTTCTTT.

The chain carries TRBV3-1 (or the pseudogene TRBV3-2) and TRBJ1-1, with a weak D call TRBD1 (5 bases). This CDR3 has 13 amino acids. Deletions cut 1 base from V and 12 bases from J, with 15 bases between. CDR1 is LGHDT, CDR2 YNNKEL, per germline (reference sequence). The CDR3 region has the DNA TGTGCCAGCAGCCAAGTGGCCCCCAGGGTAACTTTCTTT. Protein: CASSQVAPRVTFF.

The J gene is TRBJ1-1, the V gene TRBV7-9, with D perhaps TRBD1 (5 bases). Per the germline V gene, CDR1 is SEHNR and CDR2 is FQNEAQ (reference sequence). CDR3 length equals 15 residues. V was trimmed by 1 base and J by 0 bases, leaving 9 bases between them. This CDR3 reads CASSLVDRMNTEAFF. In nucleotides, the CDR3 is TGTGCCAGCAGCTTAGTCGACAGAATGAACACTGAAGCTTTCTTT.

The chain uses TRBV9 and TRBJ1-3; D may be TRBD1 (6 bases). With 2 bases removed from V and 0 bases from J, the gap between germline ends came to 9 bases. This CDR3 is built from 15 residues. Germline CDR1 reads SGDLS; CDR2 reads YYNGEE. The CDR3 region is CASSVSGASGNTIYF. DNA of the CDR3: TGTGCCAGCAGCGTCTCAGGGGCCTCTGGAAACACCATATATTTT.

CDR3 sequence (DNA): TGTGCCAGTAGGGCGACAGGGTCGTACACTGAAGCTTTCTTT. It is translated as CASRATGSYTEAFF. This sequence joins TRBV19 and TRBJ1-1, with TRBD1 identical over 7 bases. The length of the CDR3 is 14 residues. In germline, CDR1 is LNHDA, CDR2 SQIVND (reference sequence). V was clipped by 6 bases and J by 3 bases; unmatched bases: 7. The full variable domain, completed using reference TRBV19 and TRBJ1-1, is DGGITQSPKYLFRKEGQNVTLSCEQNLNHDAMYWYRQDPGQGLRLIYYSQIVNDFQKGDIAEGYSVSREKKESFPLTVTSAQKNPTAFYLCASRATGSYTEAFFGQGTRLTVV.

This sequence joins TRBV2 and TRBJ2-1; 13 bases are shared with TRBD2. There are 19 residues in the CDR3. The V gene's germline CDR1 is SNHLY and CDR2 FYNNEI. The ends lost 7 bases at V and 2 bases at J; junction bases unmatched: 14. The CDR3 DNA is TGTGCCAGCACTAAGGAAGGACTAGCGGGAGTATTGGCCTACAATGAGCAGTTCTTC. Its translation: CASTKEGLAGVLAYNEQFF.

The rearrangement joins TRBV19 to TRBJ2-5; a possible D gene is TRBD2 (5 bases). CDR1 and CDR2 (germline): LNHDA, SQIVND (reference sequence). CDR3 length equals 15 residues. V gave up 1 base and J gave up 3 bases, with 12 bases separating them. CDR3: CASSIGRAQKETQYF. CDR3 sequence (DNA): TGTGCCAGTAGTATAGGGCGGGCCCAGAAAGAGACCCAGTACTTC.

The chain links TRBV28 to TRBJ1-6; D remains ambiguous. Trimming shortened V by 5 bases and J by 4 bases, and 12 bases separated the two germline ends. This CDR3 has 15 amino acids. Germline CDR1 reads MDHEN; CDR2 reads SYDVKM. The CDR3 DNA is TGTGCCAGCAGTCAGGTCACGGAATATAATTCACCCCTCCACTTT. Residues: CASSQVTEYNSPLHF.

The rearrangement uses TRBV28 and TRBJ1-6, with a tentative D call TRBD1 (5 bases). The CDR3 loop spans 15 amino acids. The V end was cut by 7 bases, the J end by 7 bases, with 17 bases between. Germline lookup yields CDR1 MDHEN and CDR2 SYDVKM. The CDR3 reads CASNLRQGANSPLHF. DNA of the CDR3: TGTGCCAGCAACCTACGACAAGGGGCGAATTCACCCCTCCACTTT. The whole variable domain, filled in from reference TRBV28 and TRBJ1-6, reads DVKVTQSSRYLVKRTGEKVFLECVQDMDHENMFWYRQDPGLGLRLIYFSYDVKMKEKGDIPEGYSVSREKKERFSLILESASTNQTSMYLCASNLRQGANSPLHFGNGTRLTVT.

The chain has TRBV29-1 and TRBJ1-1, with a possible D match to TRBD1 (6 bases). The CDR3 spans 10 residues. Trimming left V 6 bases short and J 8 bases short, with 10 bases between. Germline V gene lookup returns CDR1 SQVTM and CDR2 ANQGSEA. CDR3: CSVRTVEAFF. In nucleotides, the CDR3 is TGCAGCGTCCGGACAGTCGAAGCTTTCTTT.

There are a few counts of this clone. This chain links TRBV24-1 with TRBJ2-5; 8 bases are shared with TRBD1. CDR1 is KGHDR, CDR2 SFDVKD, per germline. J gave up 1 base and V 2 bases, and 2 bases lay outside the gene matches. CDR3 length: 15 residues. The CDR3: CATSDWTGTQETQYF. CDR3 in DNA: TGTGCCACCAGTGATTGGACAGGGACCCAAGAGACCCAGTACTTC.